This TCR beta chain derives from a study of cytomegalovirus exposure and HLA in healthy donors. Sequenced by immunoSEQ multiplex PCR; TCRdb stores in-frame clones only, minus some. The sample contains around 160,000 clones, more than 70% of which appear only once. The CDR3 extends over 14 amino acids. Germline CDR1 and CDR2: LNHDA and SQIVND (reference sequence). The V and J ends lost 6 bases and 2 bases, in that order; junction bases with no gene match: 6. The receptor was derived from a man aged 25-40 years in good health and CMV-seropositive. V is TRBV19 and J is TRBJ1-1; 7 bases fit TRBD1. Sequenced material: PBMCs. CDR3 sequence: CASSLTGVNTEAFF. In DNA form, the CDR3 reads TGTGCCAGTAGCCTCACAGGGGTTAACACTGAAGCTTTCTTT. The whole variable domain, filled in from reference TRBV19 and TRBJ1-1, reads DGGITQSPKYLFRKEGQNVTLSCEQNLNHDAMYWYRQDPGQGLRLIYYSQIVNDFQKGDIAEGYSVSREKKESFPLTVTSAQKNPTAFYLCASSLTGVNTEAFFGQGTRLTVV.